The TCR beta chain under discussion was sequenced for a study of spatial heterogeneity in lung cancer. Looking at the study overall: Combinations of a unique TCR and a UMI were tallied in raw reads, and on average each appeared more than ten times.

Concerning this clonotype itself: Its target is unknown.

Study results and caveats: One measure, the expanded intratumoral alpha and beta TCR count, tracked tumor mutation counts. The authors estimated that about 6.4% of tumor T cells were covered for alpha chains and 13% for beta chains. Tallies of expanded TCRs, which were sorted into ubiquitous and regional groups, correlated with counts of ubiquitous and regional nonsynonymous mutations, respectively.

Sample time point: sample taken at primary tumor resection. Every TCR cDNA molecule bore a unique molecular identifier. TCRdb re-called the 5' RACE reads through MiXCR, storing one row per CDR3 protein. Altogether about 7,200 distinct CDR3 sequences are present, under 20% being singletons, with the ten largest covering about 12%. The length of the CDR3 is 14 residues. Germline-derived CDR1 and CDR2 are SQVTM and ANQGSEA. Trimming removed 0 bases from V and 4 bases from J; junction bases left unmatched: 4. The sequence was obtained from a female donor with early-stage non-small cell lung cancer. The chain recombines TRBV29-1 with TRBJ1-1, with TRBD1 matching 8 bases. Sequences were derived from lung tumor tissue, sampled at surgery. CDR3 nucleotide sequence: TGCAGCGTTGAAGATCGAACAGGGGGCACTGAAGCTTTCTTT. This gives the protein CSVEDRTGGTEAFF.